This record looks at one T cell receptor beta chain sequence and its context. Its antigen is unknown. TCRdb processed the 5' RACE reads anew with MiXCR; each CDR3 protein has one entry. The profile covers about 430,000 distinct CDR3 sequences, with approximately 18% appearing a single time and roughly a fifth taken by the ten largest. These data belong to a study of T-cell memory formation after mild COVID-19. Overall study findings and caveats: Some SARS-CoV-2-responding clones were already detected in memory before infection.

Germline-derived CDR1 and CDR2 are SGHRS and YFSETQ. The V end lost 0 bases, the J end lost 8 bases, and 9 bases lay between the germline ends. There are 13 residues in the CDR3. This rearrangement joins TRBV5-1 to TRBJ2-1; D uncertain. This TCR was sampled from a man between 18 and 29 years old who had mild COVID-19 (a few samples of this study predate the infection). Cell type and time point are not known. Input material: PBMCs or a T cell subset sorted from them (not recorded which). The DNA for the CDR3 is TGCGCCAGCAGCTTGGCCCTGGACGATGAGCAGTTCTTC. Amino acid sequence: CASSLALDDEQFF.